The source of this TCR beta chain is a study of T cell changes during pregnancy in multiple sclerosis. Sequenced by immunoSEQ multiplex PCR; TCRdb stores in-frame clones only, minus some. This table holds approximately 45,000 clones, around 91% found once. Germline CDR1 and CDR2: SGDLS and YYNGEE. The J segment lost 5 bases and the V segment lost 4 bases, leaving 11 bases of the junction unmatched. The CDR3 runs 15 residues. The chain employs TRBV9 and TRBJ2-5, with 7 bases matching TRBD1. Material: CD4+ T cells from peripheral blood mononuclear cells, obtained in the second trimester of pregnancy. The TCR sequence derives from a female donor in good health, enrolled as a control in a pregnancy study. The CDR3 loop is CASSRTGHQVETQYF. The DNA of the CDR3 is TGTGCCAGCAGCCGGACAGGTCATCAGGTCGAGACCCAGTACTTC.